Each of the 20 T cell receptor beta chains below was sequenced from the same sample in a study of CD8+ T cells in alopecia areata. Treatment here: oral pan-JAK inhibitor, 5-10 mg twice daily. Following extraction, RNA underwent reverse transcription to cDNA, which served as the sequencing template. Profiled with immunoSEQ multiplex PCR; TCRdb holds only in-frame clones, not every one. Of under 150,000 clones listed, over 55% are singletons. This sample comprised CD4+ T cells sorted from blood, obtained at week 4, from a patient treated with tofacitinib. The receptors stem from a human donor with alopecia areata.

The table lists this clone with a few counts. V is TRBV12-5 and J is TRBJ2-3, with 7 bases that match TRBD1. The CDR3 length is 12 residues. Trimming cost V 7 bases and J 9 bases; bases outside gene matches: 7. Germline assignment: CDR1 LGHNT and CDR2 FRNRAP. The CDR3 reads CASATDRATQYF. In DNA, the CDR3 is TGTGCTAGTGCCACCGACAGGGCAACGCAGTATTTT.

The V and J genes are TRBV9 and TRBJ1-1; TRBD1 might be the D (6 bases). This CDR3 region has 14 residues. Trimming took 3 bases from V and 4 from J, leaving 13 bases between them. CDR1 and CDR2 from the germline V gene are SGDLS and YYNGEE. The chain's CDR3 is CASSAQGGGTEAFF. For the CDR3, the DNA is TGTGCCAGCAGCGCACAGGGCGGAGGCACTGAAGCTTTCTTT.

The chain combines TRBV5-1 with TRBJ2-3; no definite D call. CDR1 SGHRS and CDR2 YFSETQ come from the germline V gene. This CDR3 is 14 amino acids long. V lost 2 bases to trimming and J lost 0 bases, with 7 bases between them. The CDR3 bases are TGCGCCAGCAGCTTAGAGCTTAGCACAGATACGCAGTATTTT. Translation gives CASSLELSTDTQYF.

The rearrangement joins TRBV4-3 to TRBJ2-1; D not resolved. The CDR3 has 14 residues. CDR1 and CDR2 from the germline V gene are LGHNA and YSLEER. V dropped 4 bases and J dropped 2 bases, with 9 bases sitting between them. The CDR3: CASSRLLAYNEQFF. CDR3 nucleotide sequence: TGCGCCAGCAGCCGACTTCTTGCCTACAATGAGCAGTTCTTC.

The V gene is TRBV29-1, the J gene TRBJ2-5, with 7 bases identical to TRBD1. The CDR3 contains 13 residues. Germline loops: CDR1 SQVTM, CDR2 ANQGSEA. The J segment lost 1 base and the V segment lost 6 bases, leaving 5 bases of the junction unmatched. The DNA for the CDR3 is TGCAGCGTCGGACAGGCGATCCAAGAGACCCAGTACTTC. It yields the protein CSVGQAIQETQYF.

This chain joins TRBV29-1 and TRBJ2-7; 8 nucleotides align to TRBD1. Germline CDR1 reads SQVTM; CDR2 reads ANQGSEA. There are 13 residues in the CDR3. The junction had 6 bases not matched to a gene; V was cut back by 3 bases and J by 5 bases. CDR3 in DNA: TGCAGCGTTGACGCAGGGGGCCTGAACGAGCAGTACTTC. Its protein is CSVDAGGLNEQYF.

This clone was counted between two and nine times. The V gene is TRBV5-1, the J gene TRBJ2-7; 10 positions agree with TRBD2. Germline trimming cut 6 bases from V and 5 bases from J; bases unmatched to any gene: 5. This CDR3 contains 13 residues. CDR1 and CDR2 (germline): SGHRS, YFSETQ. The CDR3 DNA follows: TGCGCCAGCAACCTAGCGGGAGTTGACGAGCAGTACTTC. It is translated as CASNLAGVDEQYF. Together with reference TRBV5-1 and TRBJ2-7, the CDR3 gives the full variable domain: KAGVTQTPRYLIKTRGQQVTLSCSPISGHRSVSWYQQTPGQGLQFLFEYFSETQRNKGNFPGRFSGRQFSNSRSEMNVSTLELGDSALYLCASNLAGVDEQYFGPGTRLTVT.

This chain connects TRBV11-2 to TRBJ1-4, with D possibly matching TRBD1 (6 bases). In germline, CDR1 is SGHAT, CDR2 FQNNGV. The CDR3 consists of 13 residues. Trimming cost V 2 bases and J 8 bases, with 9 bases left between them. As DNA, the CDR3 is TGTGCCAGCAGCTTATCAACAGGGGAAAAACTGTTTTTT. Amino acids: CASSLSTGEKLFF.

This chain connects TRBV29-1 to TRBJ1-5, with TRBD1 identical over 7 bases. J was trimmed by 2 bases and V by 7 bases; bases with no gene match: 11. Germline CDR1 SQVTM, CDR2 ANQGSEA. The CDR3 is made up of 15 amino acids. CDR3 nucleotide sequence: TGCAGCGCCCAGACAGGGAAAAATCGCAATCAGCCCCAGCATTTT. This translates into CSAQTGKNRNQPQHF. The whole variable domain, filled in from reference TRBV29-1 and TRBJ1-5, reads SAVISQKPSRDICQRGTSLTIQCQVDSQVTMMFWYRQQPGQSLTLIATANQGSEATYESGFVIDKFPISRPNLTFSTLTVSNMSPEDSSIYLCSAQTGKNRNQPQHFGDGTRLSIL.

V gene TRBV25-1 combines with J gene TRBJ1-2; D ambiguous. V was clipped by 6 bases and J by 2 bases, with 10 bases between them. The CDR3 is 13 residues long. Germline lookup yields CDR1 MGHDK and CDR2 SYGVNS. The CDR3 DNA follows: TGTGCCAGCAGCGACGGCGGAAACTATGGCTACACCTTC. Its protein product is CASSDGGNYGYTF.

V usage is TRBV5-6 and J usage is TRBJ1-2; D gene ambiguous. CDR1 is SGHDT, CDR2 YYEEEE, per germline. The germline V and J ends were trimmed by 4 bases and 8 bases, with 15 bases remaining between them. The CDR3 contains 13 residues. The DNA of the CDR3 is TGTGCCAGCAGCCTTAAAGGGCAGTACGGCTACACCTTC. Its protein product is CASSLKGQYGYTF.

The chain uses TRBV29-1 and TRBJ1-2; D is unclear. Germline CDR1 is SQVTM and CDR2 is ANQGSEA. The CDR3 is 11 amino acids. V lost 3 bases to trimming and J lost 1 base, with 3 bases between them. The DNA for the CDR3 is TGCAGCGTTGAGTATAACTATGGCTACACCTTC. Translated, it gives CSVEYNYGYTF.

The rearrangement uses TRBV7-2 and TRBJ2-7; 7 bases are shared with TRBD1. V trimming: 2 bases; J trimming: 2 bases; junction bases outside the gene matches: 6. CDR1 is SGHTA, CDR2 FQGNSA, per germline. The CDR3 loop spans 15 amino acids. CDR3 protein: CASSLNFDRAYEQYF. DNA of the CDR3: TGTGCCAGCAGCTTAAATTTCGACAGGGCCTACGAGCAGTACTTC.

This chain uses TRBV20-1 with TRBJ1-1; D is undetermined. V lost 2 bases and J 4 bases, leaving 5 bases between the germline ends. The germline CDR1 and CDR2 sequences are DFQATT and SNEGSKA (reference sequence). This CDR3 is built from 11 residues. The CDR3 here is CSARRSTEAFF. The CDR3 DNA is TGCAGTGCTAGAAGAAGCACTGAAGCTTTCTTT.

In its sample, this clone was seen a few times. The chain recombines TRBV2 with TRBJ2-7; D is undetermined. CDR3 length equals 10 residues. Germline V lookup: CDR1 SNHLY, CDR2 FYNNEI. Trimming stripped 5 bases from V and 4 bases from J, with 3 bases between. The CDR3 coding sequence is TGTGCCAGCAGTCAATACGAGCAGTACTTC. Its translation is CASSQYEQYF.

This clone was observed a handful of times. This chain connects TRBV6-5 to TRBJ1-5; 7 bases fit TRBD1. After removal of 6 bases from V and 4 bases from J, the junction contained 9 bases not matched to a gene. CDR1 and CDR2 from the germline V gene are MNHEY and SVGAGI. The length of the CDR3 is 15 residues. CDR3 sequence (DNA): TGTGCCAGCAGGTCCTCGACAGGGCATAATCAGCCCCAGCATTTT. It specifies CASRSSTGHNQPQHF.

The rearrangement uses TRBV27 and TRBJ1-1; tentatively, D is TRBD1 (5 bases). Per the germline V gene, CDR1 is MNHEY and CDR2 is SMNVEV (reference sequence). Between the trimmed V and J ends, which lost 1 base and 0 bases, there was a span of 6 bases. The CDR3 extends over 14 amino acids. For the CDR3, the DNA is TGTGCCAGCAGTTTATGGGGGTTGAACACTGAAGCTTTCTTT. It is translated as CASSLWGLNTEAFF.

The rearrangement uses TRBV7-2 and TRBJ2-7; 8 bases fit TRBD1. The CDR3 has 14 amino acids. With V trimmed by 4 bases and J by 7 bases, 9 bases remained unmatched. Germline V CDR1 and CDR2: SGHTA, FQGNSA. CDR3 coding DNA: TGTGCCAGCAGCTCCCGCCAGGGGGCAAGGGAGCAGTACTTC. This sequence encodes CASSSRQGAREQYF.

CDR3: CASSPRTGPNTEAFF. The DNA of the CDR3 is TGTGCCAGCAGCCCTCGGACAGGGCCGAACACTGAAGCTTTCTTT. This sequence joins TRBV11-1 and TRBJ1-1, with TRBD1 matching over 8 bases. CDR1 and CDR2 from the germline V gene are SGHAT and FQDESV (reference sequence). V lost 5 bases, J lost 1 base, and 6 bases stayed unmatched. This CDR3 has 15 amino acids.

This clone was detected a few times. This chain's CDR3 is CSVWGLANTGELFF. In DNA form, the CDR3 reads TGCAGCGTTTGGGGACTAGCGAACACCGGGGAGCTGTTTTTT. This chain links TRBV29-1 with TRBJ2-2, with TRBD2 matching 8 bases. The CDR3 contains 14 residues. V shed 5 bases, J shed 0 bases, and the junction held 2 bases outside the gene matches. Germline V gene data show CDR1 as SQVTM and CDR2 as ANQGSEA.